Below, 20 T cell receptor beta chains from the same sample are listed, as sequenced in a study of T cells in localized non-small cell lung cancer. The repertoire was sequenced with immunoSEQ multiplex PCR; TCRdb's copy has only in-frame clones and lacks some. The sample carries around 50,000 clones, around 86% recorded once. The input for sequencing was peripheral blood, taken before any cancer treatment. The receptors were gathered from a male donor older than 55 with stage III squamous cell lung carcinoma.

The J gene is TRBJ1-1, the V gene TRBV4-1, with D perhaps TRBD1 (5 bases). Trimming pared 1 base from V and 4 bases from J, leaving 10 bases between. CDR1 MGHRA and CDR2 YSYEKL come from the germline V gene. This CDR3 contains 14 residues. The CDR3 loop reads CASSQVRGSTEAFF. CDR3 DNA: TGCGCCAGCAGCCAAGTACGGGGGAGCACTGAAGCTTTCTTT.

The chain recombines TRBV5-5 with TRBJ2-7, with 10 bases fitting TRBD1. The trim removed 2 bases at V and 2 bases at J, leaving 10 bases unmatched. The germline V gene encodes CDR1 SGHKS and CDR2 YYEKEE (reference sequence). The CDR3 spans 17 residues. The CDR3 region has the DNA TGTGCCAGCAGCTTTACGGGACAGGGGACGGTCCCCTACGAGCAGTACTTC. As protein: CASSFTGQGTVPYEQYF.

This clone has more than one count but fewer than ten. V usage is TRBV6-4 and J usage is TRBJ2-3; 9 positions match TRBD2. Germline V CDR1 and CDR2: MRHNA, SNTAGT. Trimming removed 6 bases from V and 2 bases from J; junction bases left unmatched: 6. The CDR3 consists of 15 residues. CDR3 bases: TGTGCCAGCAGGGCTAGCGGGATCTCCACAGATACGCAGTATTTT. Amino acids: CASRASGISTDTQYF.

Points on this clone: The conserved closing phenylalanine or tryptophan is absent in this CDR3, likely reflecting a read error. Because the CDR3's place on the DNA is in doubt, the DNA is left out and the CDR3 is given as listed by TCRdb. The chain links TRBV5-6 to TRBJ2-4; the table's D call TRBD2 went unverified against the DNA. The germline gives CDR1 SGHDT, CDR2 YYEEEE. The CDR3 has 12 residues if both end residues are counted. CDR3 region: CASSLDYGGRTL.

This sequence joins TRBV7-8 and TRBJ2-7; TRBD2 matches 7 bases. V shed 6 bases and J 5 bases; nucleotides not matched to a gene: 16. From germline, CDR1 is SGHVS and CDR2 FQNEAQ. The CDR3 is made up of 16 amino acids. CDR3: CASSKRAARAGDEQYF. Here the CDR3 DNA reads TGTGCCAGCAGTAAAAGGGCTGCCAGGGCGGGAGACGAGCAGTACTTC.

J is TRBJ2-5 and V is TRBV11-2, with 10 bases fitting TRBD2. J lost 6 bases, V lost 1 base, and 8 bases had no gene match. The V gene's germline CDR1 is SGHAT and CDR2 FQNNGV. The CDR3 is made up of 16 amino acids. The chain's CDR3 is CASSLGGASGGKTQYF. The CDR3 DNA reads TGTGCCAGCAGCTTAGGCGGGGCTAGCGGGGGAAAGACCCAGTACTTC. The full variable domain, its missing parts supplied by reference TRBV11-2 and TRBJ2-5, is EAGVAQSPRYKIIEKRQSVAFWCNPISGHATLYWYQQILGQGPKLLIQFQNNGVVDDSQLPKDRFSAERLKGVDSTLKIQPAKLEDSAVYLCASSLGGASGGKTQYFGPGTRLLVL.

The V and J genes are TRBV19 and TRBJ1-5, with D unresolved. Trimming removed 3 bases from V and 3 bases from J, with 9 bases in between. CDR1 and CDR2 from the germline V gene are LNHDA and SQIVND (reference sequence). The CDR3 covers 14 residues. DNA of the CDR3: TGTGCCAGTAGTATCACCAGCACCAATCAGCCCCAGCATTTT. This gives the protein CASSITSTNQPQHF.

V gene TRBV30 combines with J gene TRBJ1-6; no firm D call. The V end was cut by 3 bases, the J end by 0 bases, with 6 bases between. CDR1 is GTSNPN, CDR2 SVGIG, per germline (reference sequence). CDR3 length: 14 residues. The CDR3 reads CAWSPSSYNSPLHF. The CDR3 DNA sequence: TGTGCCTGGAGCCCTAGCTCCTATAATTCACCCCTCCACTTT.

The chain joins TRBV28 to TRBJ2-3; D gene uncertain. V was cut by 8 bases and J by 5 bases, with 14 bases left in between. CDR1 MDHEN and CDR2 SYDVKM come from the germline V gene. CDR3 length: 13 residues. The CDR3 protein is CASVDSLRDTQYF. The CDR3 DNA reads TGTGCCAGCGTTGACTCCCTAAGAGATACGCAGTATTTT.

By its share, this clone is medium-sized (0.01 to 0.1%). The V call is TRBV27, the J call TRBJ1-5; TRBD1 might be the D (5 bases). The CDR3 loop spans 17 amino acids. CDR1 MNHEY and CDR2 SMNVEV come from the germline V gene (reference sequence). V lost 6 bases and J 0 bases, leaving 18 bases between the germline ends. In DNA, the CDR3 is TGTGCCAGCAGCCCGGGACCCCCTTTAGGTAGCAATCAGCCCCAGCATTTT. It yields the protein CASSPGPPLGSNQPQHF.

This clone is medium-sized by share. This chain uses TRBV7-2 with TRBJ1-6; TRBD1 matches at 8 bases. Germline V gives CDR1 SGHTA, CDR2 FQGNSA. This CDR3 contains 15 residues. V shed 4 bases and J 6 bases; nucleotides not matched to a gene: 5. As DNA, the CDR3 is TGTGCCAGCAGCTGGAACAGGGGGATTAATTCACCCCTCCACTTT. This sequence encodes CASSWNRGINSPLHF.

The V and J genes are TRBV6-5 and TRBJ2-3; a weak D match, TRBD2 (5 bases). V lost 6 bases and J lost 0, with 10 bases in between. Germline V gene data show CDR1 as MNHEY and CDR2 as SVGAGI. This CDR3 is 14 amino acids long. The CDR3 spells CASRLDLSTDTQYF. The CDR3 DNA reads as TGTGCCAGCAGACTAGATCTAAGCACAGATACGCAGTATTTT.

About this clone itself: A junction end diverges from the germline sequence, so it may reflect a read error. J is TRBJ2-5 and V is TRBV5-1, with 7 positions matching TRBD1. The J call is uncertain, as TRBJ2-7 better fits the DNA end. This CDR3 region has 13 residues. The germline V gene encodes CDR1 SGHRS and CDR2 YFSETQ. The CDR3 loop reads CASSKGGSHEQYF. The CDR3 DNA is TGCGCCAGCAGCAAAGGGGGCTCCCACGAGCAGTACTTC.

The chain is built from TRBV2 and TRBJ2-1; D gene unclear. Trimming stripped 8 bases from V and 4 bases from J, with 12 bases between. The CDR3 has 13 amino acids. Germline V lookup: CDR1 SNHLY, CDR2 FYNNEI. The CDR3 DNA sequence: TGTGCCAGCCAAAACGCACAGTACAATGAGCAGTTCTTC. It specifies CASQNAQYNEQFF.

CDR3 sequence: CASLRRGTDTQYF. In nucleotides, the CDR3 is TGTGCCAGCTTGAGGAGGGGTACAGATACGCAGTATTTT. The chain is built from TRBV5-4 and TRBJ2-3; D is perhaps TRBD2 (6 bases). The V gene's germline CDR1 is SGHNT and CDR2 YYREEE (reference sequence). Trimming removed 7 bases at V and 3 bases at J, with 12 bases between. This CDR3 is built from 13 residues.

The chain couples TRBV18 to TRBJ2-5; 15 nucleotides match TRBD2. Looked up from germline, CDR1 is KGHSH and CDR2 is LQKENI. The J segment lost 0 bases and the V segment lost 5 bases, leaving 10 bases of the junction unmatched. The CDR3 has 19 residues. CDR3 nucleotides: TGTGCCAGCTCAATTCTGGGACTAGCGGGGGGACCGTACCAAGAGACCCAGTACTTC. Translating it yields CASSILGLAGGPYQETQYF.

The V and J genes are TRBV6-4 and TRBJ1-5; 8 bases fit TRBD1. The CDR3 sequence is 15 residues long. With 6 bases clipped from V and 0 bases from J, the junction kept 4 bases outside the gene matches. The germline gives CDR1 MRHNA, CDR2 SNTAGT. Here the CDR3 reads CASSQQGDSNQPQHF. CDR3 in DNA: TGTGCCAGCAGCCAACAGGGGGATAGCAATCAGCCCCAGCATTTT.

This clone occurred a few times. The chain uses TRBV19 and TRBJ2-7; TRBD2 might be the D (5 bases). Trimming took off 4 bases at V and 2 bases at J, with 12 bases between the two ends. In germline, CDR1 is LNHDA, CDR2 SQIVND (reference sequence). This CDR3 region has 14 residues. This CDR3 is CASSNPGFPYEQYF. CDR3 in DNA: TGTGCCAGTAGTAATCCGGGATTCCCCTACGAGCAGTACTTC. Variable domain in full (rest from reference TRBV19 and TRBJ2-7): DGGITQSPKYLFRKEGQNVTLSCEQNLNHDAMYWYRQDPGQGLRLIYYSQIVNDFQKGDIAEGYSVSREKKESFPLTVTSAQKNPTAFYLCASSNPGFPYEQYFGPGTRLTVT.

The chain carries TRBV10-3 and TRBJ1-5, with 7 bases matching TRBD1. The CDR3 contains 14 residues. Germline CDR1 ENHRY, CDR2 SYGVKD. V trimming: 5 bases; J trimming: 6 bases; junction bases outside the gene matches: 7. CDR3 loop: CAISSGTDFQPQHF. The CDR3 DNA is TGTGCCATCAGTTCCGGGACAGATTTTCAGCCCCAGCATTTT.

The V and J genes are TRBV5-6 and TRBJ1-1; no firm D call. The CDR3 is 14 residues long. Deletions cut 0 bases from V and 6 bases from J, with 12 bases between. From germline, CDR1 is SGHDT and CDR2 YYEEEE. CDR3 nucleotides: TGTGCCAGCAGCTTGGCATACACGGGCGCTGAAGCTTTCTTT. Translated: CASSLAYTGAEAFF.